A selection of T cell receptor beta chains follows, all from one sample in a study of cytomegalovirus exposure and HLA in healthy donors. The method was immunoSEQ multiplex PCR; TCRdb's version includes in-frame clones alone and lacks a portion of them. Altogether roughly 100,000 clones are present, about three quarters being singletons, with the ten largest covering 5.6%. The sample comprised PBMCs. The receptors here all came from a male donor in good health and CMV-seronegative. Both conserved end residues are part of each CDR3. The order of the fields is V gene, CDR3 length, J gene, CDR3 protein.

V: TRBV11-2; length: 13; J: TRBJ1-3; CDR3: CASSSPDRPTIYF
V: TRBV7-3; length: 13; J: TRBJ2-3; CDR3: CASSLASANTQYF
V: TRBV12-5; length: 16; J: TRBJ2-3; CDR3: CASGYRLAGSTDTQYF
V: TRBV27; length: 14; J: TRBJ1-5; CDR3: CASGKQGINQPQHF
V: TRBV9; length: 15; J: TRBJ2-1; CDR3: CASSVASGRVYEQFF
V: TRBV11-3; length: 15; J: TRBJ1-1; CDR3: CASSAWGGRSTEAFF
V: TRBV10-3; length: 15; J: TRBJ2-2; CDR3: CAISGQNFASGELFF
V: TRBV9; length: 13; J: TRBJ1-1; CDR3: CASSDSQSTEAFF
V: TRBV6-6; length: 16; J: TRBJ2-7; CDR3: CASSYTIAGAPYEQYF
V: TRBV30; length: 13; J: TRBJ1-3; CDR3: CAEETGSGNTIYF
V: TRBV6-6; length: 14; J: TRBJ2-3; CDR3: CASSYSGRTDTQYF
V: TRBV7-9; length: 15; J: TRBJ1-1; CDR3: CASSSMGGGDTEAFF
V: TRBV5-5; length: 14; J: TRBJ1-1; CDR3: CASSLTTGALVAFF
V: TRBV21-1; length: 11; J: TRBJ1-1; CDR3: CASKPPAEAFF
V: TRBV9; length: 19; J: TRBJ1-2; CDR3: CASSVPRQGGGGDAYGYTF
V: TRBV2; length: 14; J: TRBJ2-5; CDR3: CASTWREGRETQYF
V: TRBV28; length: 14; J: TRBJ2-1; CDR3: CASSSRIAGNEQFF
V: TRBV30; length: 14; J: TRBJ1-5; CDR3: CAWSVPQNNQPQHF
V: TRBV5-6; length: 13; J: TRBJ1-2; CDR3: CASSFTGSNGYTF
V: TRBV19; length: 17; J: TRBJ2-3; CDR3: CASSIRPSGRAMDTQYF
V: TRBV7-3; length: 13; J: TRBJ2-5; CDR3: CASSSGSGETQYF
V: TRBV19; length: 16; J: TRBJ2-1; CDR3: CASSIEGGFRGNEQFF
V: TRBV28; length: 17; J: TRBJ1-2; CDR3: CASRGGGTGAAAMGYTF
V: TRBV19; length: 14; J: TRBJ2-3; CDR3: CASSRDWSTDTQYF
V: TRBV7-9; length: 18; J: TRBJ2-7; CDR3: CASSSTQPTLAGVYEQYF
V: TRBV19; length: 15; J: TRBJ2-2; CDR3: CATRLAGEGTGELFF
V: TRBV2; length: 14; J: TRBJ2-6; CDR3: CASTGDSGANVLTF
V: TRBV5-1; length: 14; J: TRBJ2-3; CDR3: CASSSTSMTDTQYF
V: TRBV11-2; length: 15; J: TRBJ2-7; CDR3: CASSFTESRSYEQYF
V: TRBV19; length: 13; J: TRBJ1-5; CDR3: CAIHRNSNQPQHF
V: TRBV10-3; length: 14; J: TRBJ2-1; CDR3: CAMSRDSSYNEQFF
V: TRBV28; length: 15; J: TRBJ2-1; CDR3: CASSSQTISYNEQFF
V: TRBV30; length: 13; J: NA; CDR3: CAWSPDTTYEQYF
V: TRBV29-1; length: 11; J: TRBJ2-3; CDR3: CSAEDRDTQYF
V: TRBV11-2; length: 14; J: TRBJ1-2; CDR3: CASSLDRGRKGYTF
V: TRBV19; length: 14; J: TRBJ1-1; CDR3: CASSPTGGDTEAFF
V: TRBV19; length: 14; J: TRBJ2-1; CDR3: CASTKTGSYNEQFF
V: TRBV9; length: 16; J: TRBJ2-5; CDR3: CASSVALAGVGEAQYF
V: TRBV4-2; length: 15; J: TRBJ2-2; CDR3: CASSQETGEPGELFF
V: TRBV5-6; length: 13; J: TRBJ1-2; CDR3: CASSRPTGGAATF
V: TRBV28; length: 16; J: TRBJ1-6; CDR3: CASIPTGGSYNSPLHF